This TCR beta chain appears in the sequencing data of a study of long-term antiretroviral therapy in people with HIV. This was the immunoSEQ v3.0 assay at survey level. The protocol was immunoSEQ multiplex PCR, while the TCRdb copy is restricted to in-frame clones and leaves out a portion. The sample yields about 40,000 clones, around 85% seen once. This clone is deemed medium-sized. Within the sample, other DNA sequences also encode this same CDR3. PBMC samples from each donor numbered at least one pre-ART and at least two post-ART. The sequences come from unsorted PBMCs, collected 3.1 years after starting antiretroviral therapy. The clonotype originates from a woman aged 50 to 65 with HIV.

The CDR3 sequence is CASRTGNSPLHF. The CDR3 region has the DNA TGTGCCAGCAGGACCGGGAATTCACCCCTCCACTTT. The rearrangement joins TRBV9 to TRBJ1-6; D gene uncertain. Germline V CDR1 and CDR2: SGDLS, YYNGEE. The CDR3 is 12 residues long. V was clipped by 5 bases and J by 7 bases, with 7 bases between them.